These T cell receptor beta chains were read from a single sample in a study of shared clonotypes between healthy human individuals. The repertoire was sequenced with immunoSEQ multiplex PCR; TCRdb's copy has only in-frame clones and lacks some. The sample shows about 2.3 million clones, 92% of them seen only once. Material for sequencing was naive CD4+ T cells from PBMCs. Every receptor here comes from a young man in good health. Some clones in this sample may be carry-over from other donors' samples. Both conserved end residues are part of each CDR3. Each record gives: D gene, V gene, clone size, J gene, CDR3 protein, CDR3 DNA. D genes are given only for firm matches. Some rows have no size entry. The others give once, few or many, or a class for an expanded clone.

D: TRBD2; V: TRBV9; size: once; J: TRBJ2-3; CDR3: CASSTQTSAWDTQYF; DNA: TGTGCCAGCAGCACCCAGACTAGCGCATGGGATACGCAGTATTTT
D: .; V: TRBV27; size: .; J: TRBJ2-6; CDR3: CASSPVGRGFGANVLTF; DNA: TGTGCCAGCAGTCCCGTAGGGAGGGGGTTTGGGGCCAACGTCCTGACTTTC
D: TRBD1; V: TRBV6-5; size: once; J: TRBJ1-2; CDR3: CASRDRGRNYGYTF; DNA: TGTGCCAGCAGGGACAGGGGGCGCAACTATGGCTACACCTTC
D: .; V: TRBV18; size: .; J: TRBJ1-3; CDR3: CASSGDGNTIYF; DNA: TGTGCCAGCTCCGGGGATGGAAACACCATATATTTT
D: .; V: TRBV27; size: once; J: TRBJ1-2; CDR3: CASSLFAAYGYTF; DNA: TGTGCCAGCAGTTTATTTGCAGCCTATGGCTACACCTTC
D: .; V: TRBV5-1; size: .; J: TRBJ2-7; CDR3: CASSSGPPSYEQYF; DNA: TGCGCCAGCAGCTCCGGACCCCCTAGCTACGAGCAGTACTTC
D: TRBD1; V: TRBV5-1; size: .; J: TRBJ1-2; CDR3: CASSWDRGQGYTF; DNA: TGCGCCAGCAGCTGGGACAGGGGGCAAGGCTACACCTTC
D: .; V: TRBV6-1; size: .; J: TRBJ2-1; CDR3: CASSEGAAIDEQFF; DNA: TGTGCCAGCAGTGAAGGTGCAGCTATCGATGAGCAGTTCTTC
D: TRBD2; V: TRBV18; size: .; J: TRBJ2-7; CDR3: CASSPPAGLAGVSYEQYF; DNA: TGTGCCAGCTCACCACCGGCGGGACTAGCGGGTGTCTCCTACGAGCAGTACTTC
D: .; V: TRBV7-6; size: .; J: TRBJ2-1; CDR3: CASSLELGREQFF; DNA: TGTGCCAGCAGCTTGGAACTAGGGCGTGAGCAGTTCTTC
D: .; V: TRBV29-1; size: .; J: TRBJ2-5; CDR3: CSVEEFLGETQYF; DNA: TGCAGCGTTGAAGAATTTCTGGGGGAGACCCAGTACTTC
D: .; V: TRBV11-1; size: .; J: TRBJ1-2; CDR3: CASSLSPRGGYGYTF; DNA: TGTGCCAGCAGCTTATCCCCCAGGGGCGGCTATGGCTACACCTTC
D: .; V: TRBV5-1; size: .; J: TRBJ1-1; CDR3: CASSYDWGSGTEAFF; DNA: TGCGCCAGCAGCTACGATTGGGGATCGGGCACTGAAGCTTTCTTT
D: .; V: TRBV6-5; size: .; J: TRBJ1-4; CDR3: CASSREKYEKLFF; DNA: TGTGCCAGCAGCAGGGAGAAATATGAAAAACTGTTTTTT
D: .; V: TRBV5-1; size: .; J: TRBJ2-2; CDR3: CASSSTPAPGGSGELFF; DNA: TGCGCCAGCAGCTCGACCCCCGCGCCTGGCGGGTCCGGGGAGCTGTTTTTT
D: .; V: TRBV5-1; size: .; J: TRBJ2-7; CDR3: CASSLDGSSLEQYF; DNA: TGCGCCAGCAGCTTGGACGGGAGCTCTCTCGAGCAGTACTTC
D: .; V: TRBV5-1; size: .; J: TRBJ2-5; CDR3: CASSLESEEETQYF; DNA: TGCGCCAGCAGCTTAGAGTCGGAGGAAGAGACCCAGTACTTC
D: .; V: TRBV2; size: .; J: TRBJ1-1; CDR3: CASSEQGLDTEAFF; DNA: TGTGCCAGCAGTGAACAGGGGTTAGACACTGAAGCTTTCTTT
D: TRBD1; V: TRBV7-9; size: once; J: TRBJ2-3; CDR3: CASSLGDRGLTDTQYF; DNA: TGTGCCAGCAGCTTAGGCGACAGGGGGCTGACAGATACGCAGTATTTT
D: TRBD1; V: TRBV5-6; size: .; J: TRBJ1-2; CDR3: CASSYGDRPLGGYTF; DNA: TGTGCCAGCAGTTACGGGGACAGGCCTTTGGGGGGCTACACCTTC
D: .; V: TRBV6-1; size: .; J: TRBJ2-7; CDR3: CASSGAGSMVSYEQYF; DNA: TGTGCCAGCAGTGGGGCGGGATCGATGGTCTCCTACGAGCAGTACTTC
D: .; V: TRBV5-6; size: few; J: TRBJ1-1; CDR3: CASSIRGWDTEAFF; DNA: TGTGCCAGCAGCATCAGGGGTTGGGACACTGAAGCTTTCTTT
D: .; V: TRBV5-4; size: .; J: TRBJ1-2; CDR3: CASRKPGLEVAGGYTF; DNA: TGTGCCAGCAGAAAGCCGGGCCTAGAGGTGGCGGGTGGCTACACCTTC
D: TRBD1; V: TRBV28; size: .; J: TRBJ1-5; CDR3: CASSYIPGTAQPQHF; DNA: TGTGCCAGCTCTTATATACCAGGGACAGCCCAGCCCCAGCATTTT